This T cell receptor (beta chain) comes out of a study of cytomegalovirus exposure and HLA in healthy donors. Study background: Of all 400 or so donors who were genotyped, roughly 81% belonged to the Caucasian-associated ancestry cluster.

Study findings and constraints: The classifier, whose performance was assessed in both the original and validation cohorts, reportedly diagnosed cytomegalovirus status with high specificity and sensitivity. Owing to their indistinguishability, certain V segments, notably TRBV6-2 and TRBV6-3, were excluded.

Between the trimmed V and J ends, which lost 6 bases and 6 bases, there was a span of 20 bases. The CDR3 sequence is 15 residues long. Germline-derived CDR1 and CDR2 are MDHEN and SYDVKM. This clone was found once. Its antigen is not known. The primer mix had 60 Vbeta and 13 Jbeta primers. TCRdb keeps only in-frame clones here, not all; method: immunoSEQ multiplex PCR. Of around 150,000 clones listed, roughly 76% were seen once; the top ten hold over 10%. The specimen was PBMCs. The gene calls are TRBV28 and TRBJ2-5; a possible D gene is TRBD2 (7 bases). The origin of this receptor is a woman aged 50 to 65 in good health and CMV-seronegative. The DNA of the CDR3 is TGTGCCAGCAGCCTCTCCCGGGGGGCTCCGCAGACCCAGTACTTC. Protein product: CASSLSRGAPQTQYF.